This T cell receptor gamma chain was identified in a study of gamma delta lymphoproliferative disorders and STAT genes. Background on the study: Delta libraries were made per EuroClonality-NGS working group procedure.

The CDR3 region is 16 residues in length, termini included. Concerning this clone itself: The DNA is omitted, as the CDR3 cannot be located on it reliably, and the CDR3 follows TCRdb's listing.

Genomic DNA from isolated PBMCs served as the sequencing template. The median age of sequenced patients was 65 years. TCRdb re-called the multiplex PCR reads via CATT. In the table there are some 640 gamma-chain clones, under 40% of which are singletons. The V gene is given as TRGV10, and no J gene call is available. TRGV10 is classed as an ORF, of uncertain function. The sequenced material came from blood. The source is a human donor with hepatosplenic T-cell lymphoma. The CDR3 loop reads CAAWDRRNSLAVEQHF.